The 7 T cell receptor beta chains presented below share a single source sample, sequenced in a study of STAT5B mutations in CD4+ large granular lymphocyte leukemia. The data were produced by immunoSEQ multiplex PCR, yet TCRdb's version contains in-frame clones alone and is incomplete. The table lists under 35,000 clones, around 74% of them singletons. The sample consisted of CD4+ T cells from blood buffy coats. The origin of the receptors is a human donor in good health.

This clone came up a few times. The J gene is TRBJ1-2, the V gene TRBV11-3; D gene ambiguous. V was trimmed by 4 bases and J by 7 bases, leaving 13 bases between them. The CDR3 has 13 amino acids. Germline CDR1 is SGHNT and CDR2 is YENEEA. The CDR3 loop is CASSSTGPAGYTF. The CDR3 DNA reads TGTGCCAGCAGCTCGACCGGGCCTGCTGGCTACACCTTC.

This chain joins TRBV7-2 and TRBJ2-1; tentatively, D is TRBD1 (5 bases). Trimming stripped 8 bases from V and 4 bases from J, with 12 bases between. The CDR3 has 13 residues. Germline V gene sequence: CDR1 SGHTA, CDR2 FQGNSA. The CDR3 sequence: CASLQGIYNEQFF. DNA of the CDR3: TGTGCCAGCTTGCAGGGAATATACAATGAGCAGTTCTTC.

The chain carries TRBV30 and TRBJ2-7; the D gene is possibly TRBD2 (6 bases). The CDR3 spans 14 residues. Germline V gives CDR1 GTSNPN, CDR2 SVGIG (reference sequence). Trimming removed 0 bases from V and 6 bases from J, with 15 bases in between. In DNA, the CDR3 is TGTGCCTGGAGTGTTCCCGGGACTCTCGGCGAGCAGTACTTC. It yields the protein CAWSVPGTLGEQYF.

The chain couples TRBV5-1 to TRBJ2-1; TRBD1 aligns across 9 bases. The J segment lost 4 bases and the V segment lost 5 bases, leaving 13 bases of the junction unmatched. CDR3 length: 17 residues. Germline loops: CDR1 SGHRS, CDR2 YFSETQ. CDR3 DNA sequence: TGCGCCAGCAGTACTAATCCTACGGGGACAGGGTACAATGAGCAGTTCTTC. It yields the protein CASSTNPTGTGYNEQFF.

V and J are TRBV11-1 and TRBJ2-6; D is perhaps TRBD1 or TRBD2 (5 bases each). There are 16 residues in the CDR3. V lost 3 bases and J 1 base, leaving 10 bases between the germline ends. Germline loops: CDR1 SGHAT, CDR2 FQDESV (reference sequence). The CDR3 nucleotides read TGTGCCAGCAGCTTGGGGACGACTTCTGGGGCCAACGTCCTGACTTTC. It codes for CASSLGTTSGANVLTF.

This clone was seen a few times. The rearrangement uses TRBV2 and TRBJ2-1; D unresolved. This CDR3 comprises 12 residues. V shed 6 bases and J shed 5 bases, with 8 bases lying between them. CDR1 and CDR2 (germline): SNHLY, FYNNEI. The CDR3 reads CASSQDHNEQFF. CDR3 in DNA: TGTGCCAGCAGCCAGGACCACAATGAGCAGTTCTTC.

This chain connects TRBV19 to TRBJ1-6; tentatively, D is TRBD1 (5 bases). The CDR3 has 16 residues. The V end lost 2 bases, the J end lost 6 bases, and 14 bases lay between the germline ends. The germline V gene has CDR1 LNHDA and CDR2 SQIVND (reference sequence). Here the CDR3 reads CASSIRGRDGNSPLHF. CDR3 coding DNA: TGTGCCAGTAGTATAAGGGGTAGGGACGGTAATTCACCCCTCCACTTT.